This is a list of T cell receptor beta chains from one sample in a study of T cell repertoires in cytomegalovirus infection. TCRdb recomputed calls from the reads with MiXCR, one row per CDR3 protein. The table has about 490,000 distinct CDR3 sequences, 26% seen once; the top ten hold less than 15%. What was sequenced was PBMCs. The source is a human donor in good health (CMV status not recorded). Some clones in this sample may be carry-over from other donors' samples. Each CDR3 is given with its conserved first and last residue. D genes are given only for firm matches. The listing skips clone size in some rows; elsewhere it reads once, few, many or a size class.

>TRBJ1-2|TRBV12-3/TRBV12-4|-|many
CASSLGTVNYGYTF
TGTGCCAGCAGTTTAGGGACGGTTAACTATGGCTACACCTTC
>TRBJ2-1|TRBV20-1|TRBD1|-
CSARPGQGKYNEQFF
TGCAGTGCTAGGCCGGGACAGGGAAAATACAATGAGCAGTTCTTC
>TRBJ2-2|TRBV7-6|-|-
CASSSRTRNTGELFF
TGTGCCAGCAGCTCCCGGACCCGAAACACCGGGGAGCTGTTTTTT
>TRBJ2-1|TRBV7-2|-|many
CASSLAGRSSYNEQFF
TGTGCCAGCAGCTTAGCAGGCCGGAGCTCCTACAATGAGCAGTTCTTC
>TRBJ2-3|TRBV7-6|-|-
CASSLGLDFRADTQYF
TGTGCTAGCAGCTTAGGATTGGACTTTAGGGCGGATACGCAGTATTTT
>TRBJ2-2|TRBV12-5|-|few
CASGLAQANTGELFF
TGTGCTAGTGGTTTGGCACAAGCGAACACCGGGGAGCTGTTTTTT
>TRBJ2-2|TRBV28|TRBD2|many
CASSFGLAGGPPGELFF
TGTGCCAGCAGTTTCGGACTAGCGGGAGGGCCACCCGGGGAGCTGTTTTTT
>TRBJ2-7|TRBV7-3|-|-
CASSSGTPRLGEQYF
TGTGCCAGCAGCTCTGGGACTCCGAGATTGGGCGAGCAGTACTTC
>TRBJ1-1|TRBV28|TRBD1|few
CASSGTGGNTEAFF
TGTGCCAGCAGCGGGACAGGGGGGAACACTGAAGCTTTCTTT
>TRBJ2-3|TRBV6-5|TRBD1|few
CASSPQGATQYF
TGTGCCAGCAGCCCCCAGGGGGCAACGCAGTATTTT
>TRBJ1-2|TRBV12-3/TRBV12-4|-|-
CASSRGQSYGYTF
TGTGCCAGCAGCCGCGGACAGTCATATGGCTACACCTTC
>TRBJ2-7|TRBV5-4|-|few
CASSLGPDRDYEQYF
TGTGCCAGCAGCTTGGGCCCCGACCGAGATTACGAGCAGTACTTC
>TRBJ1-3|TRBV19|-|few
CASSPPGRHSGNTIYF
TGTGCCAGTAGTCCCCCCGGCAGGCACTCTGGAAACACCATATATTTT
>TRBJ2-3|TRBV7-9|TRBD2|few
CASSPRLAGDTQYF
TGTGCCAGCAGCCCCCGACTAGCGGGAGATACGCAGTATTTT
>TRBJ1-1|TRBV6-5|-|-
CASSYSQGRTEAFF
TGTGCCAGCAGTTACTCACAGGGCCGTACTGAAGCTTTCTTT
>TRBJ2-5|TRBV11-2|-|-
CASSLQGQGETQYF
TGTGCCAGCAGCCTTCAGGGGCAGGGAGAGACCCAGTACTTC
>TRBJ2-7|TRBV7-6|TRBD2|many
CASSLETSSYEQYF
TGTGCCAGCAGCTTAGAGACTAGCAGCTACGAGCAGTACTTC
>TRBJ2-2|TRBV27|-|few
CASSPIGTKTSNTGELFF
TGTGCCAGCAGTCCGATAGGGACGAAAACTTCGAACACCGGGGAGCTGTTTTTT
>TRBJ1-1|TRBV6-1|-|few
CASSDQGAWLNTEAFF
TGTGCCAGCAGTGACCAGGGTGCTTGGTTGAACACTGAAGCTTTCTTT
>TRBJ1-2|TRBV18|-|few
CASSPPTVEGDGYTF
TGTGCCAGCTCACCACCGACAGTGGAGGGCGATGGCTACACCTTC
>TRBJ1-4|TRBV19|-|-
CASSRGGGLEEKLFF
TGTGCCAGTAGTCGGGGAGGTGGACTTGAGGAAAAACTGTTTTTT
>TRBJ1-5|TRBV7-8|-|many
CASSLWEGGNQPQHF
TGTGCCAGCAGCTTATGGGAGGGCGGCAATCAGCCCCAGCATTTT
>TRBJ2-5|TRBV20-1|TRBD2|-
CSARAGLAPYQETQYF
TGCAGTGCTAGAGCGGGACTAGCGCCTTACCAAGAGACCCAGTACTTC
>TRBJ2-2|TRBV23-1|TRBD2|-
CASSQSPMLGMTSGRSNTGELFF
TGCGCCAGCAGTCAATCGCCAATGCTAGGGATGACTAGCGGGAGGTCGAACACCGGGGAGCTGTTTTTT
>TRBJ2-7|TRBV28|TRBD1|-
CASRIRDRGREQYF
TGTGCCAGCAGGATACGGGACAGGGGGCGCGAGCAGTACTTC
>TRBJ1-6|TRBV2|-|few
CASTPEMGPLHF
TGTGCCAGCACCCCTGAGATGGGTCCCCTCCACTTT
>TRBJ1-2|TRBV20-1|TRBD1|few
CISGGPSNYGYTF
TGCATTTCAGGGGGCCCCTCTAACTATGGCTACACCTTC
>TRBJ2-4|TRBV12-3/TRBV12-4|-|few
CASSLSPNRALHF
TGTGCCAGCAGTTTATCCCCGAACAGGGCCTTGCACTTC
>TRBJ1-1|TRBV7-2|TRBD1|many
CASSPLTGLMNTEAFF
TGTGCCAGCAGCCCTCTGACAGGGCTTATGAACACTGAAGCTTTCTTT
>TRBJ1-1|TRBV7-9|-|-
CASSLIRGSGTEAFF
TGTGCCAGCAGCTTAATTAGAGGGTCGGGGACTGAAGCTTTCTTT
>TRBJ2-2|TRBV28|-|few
CASSPLSDYARRTGELFF
TGTGCCAGCAGTCCGCTTTCTGACTACGCCCGTAGGACCGGGGAGCTGTTTTTT
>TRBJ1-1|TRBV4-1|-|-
CASSQVGTAGTEAFF
TGCGCCAGCAGCCAAGTAGGGACGGCGGGCACTGAAGCTTTCTTT
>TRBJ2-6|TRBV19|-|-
CASSIDLGVAGANVLTF
TGTGCCAGTAGTATAGATCTTGGGGTGGCTGGGGCCAACGTCCTGACTTTC
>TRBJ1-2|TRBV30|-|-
CAWSVNSAFGYGYTF
TGTGCCTGGAGTGTAAATAGTGCGTTCGGCTATGGCTACACCTTC
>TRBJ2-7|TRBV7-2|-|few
CASSFRTGDSEQYF
TGTGCCAGCAGCTTTAGGACGGGAGACAGCGAGCAGTACTTC
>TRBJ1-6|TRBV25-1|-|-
CASGTIYNSPLHF
TGTGCCAGCGGGACAATATATAATTCACCCCTCCACTTT
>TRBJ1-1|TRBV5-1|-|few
CASSPRGRTNTEAFF
TGCGCCAGCAGCCCCAGAGGAAGAACGAACACTGAAGCTTTCTTT
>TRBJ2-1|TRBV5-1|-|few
CASSSDSGAYNEQFF
TGCGCCAGCAGCTCCGACAGTGGGGCTTACAATGAGCAGTTCTTC
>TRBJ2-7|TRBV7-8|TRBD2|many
CASSLGLGTSEWDEQYF
TGTGCCAGCAGCTTAGGGCTCGGGACTAGCGAGTGGGACGAGCAGTACTTC
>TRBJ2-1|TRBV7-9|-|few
CASSQGGISGHEQFF
TGTGCCAGCAGCCAAGGTGGAATTTCGGGGCATGAGCAGTTCTTC
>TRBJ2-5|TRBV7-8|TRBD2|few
CASNRRGQETQYF
TGTGCCAGCAACCGGCGGGGGCAAGAGACCCAGTACTTC
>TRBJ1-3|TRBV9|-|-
CASSEEGDSGNTIYF
TGTGCCAGCAGCGAAGAGGGGGACTCTGGAAACACCATATATTTT
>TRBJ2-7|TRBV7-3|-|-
CASSPGDRPYEQYF
TGTGCCAGCAGCCCAGGGGACCGTCCCTACGAGCAGTACTTC
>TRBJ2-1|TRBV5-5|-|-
CASSWEGRGYNEQFF
TGTGCCAGCAGCTGGGAAGGCCGAGGGTACAATGAGCAGTTCTTC
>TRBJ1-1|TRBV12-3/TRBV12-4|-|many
CASSFQGAVAEAFF
TGTGCCAGCAGTTTTCAGGGCGCCGTCGCTGAAGCTTTCTTT
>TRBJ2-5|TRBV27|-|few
CASSPYSQGETQYF
TGTGCCAGCAGTCCTTACTCTCAGGGGGAGACCCAGTACTTC
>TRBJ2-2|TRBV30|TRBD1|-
CAWNRGTGELFF
TGTGCCTGGAACAGGGGCACCGGGGAGCTGTTTTTT
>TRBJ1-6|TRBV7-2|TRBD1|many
CASSLRSGTGGRSPLHF
TGTGCCAGCAGCTTGCGCTCCGGGACAGGGGGAAGGTCACCCCTCCACTTT
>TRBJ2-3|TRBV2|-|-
CASSEVGLVDTQYF
TGTGCCAGCAGTGAGGTCGGGCTGGTGGATACGCAGTATTTT
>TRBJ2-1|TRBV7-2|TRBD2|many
CASNLAAYNEQFF
TGTGCCAGCAACCTAGCGGCCTACAATGAGCAGTTCTTC
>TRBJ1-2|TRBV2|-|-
CASTFQGTNYGYTF
TGTGCCAGCACCTTTCAGGGGACTAACTATGGCTACACCTTC
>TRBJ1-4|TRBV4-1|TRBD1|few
CASGKQGISEKLFF
TGCGCCAGCGGCAAACAGGGGATTAGCGAAAAACTGTTTTTT
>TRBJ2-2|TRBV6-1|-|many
CASSEEAGHLTNTGELFF
TGTGCCAGCAGTGAAGAAGCGGGACACTTAACGAACACCGGGGAGCTGTTTTTT
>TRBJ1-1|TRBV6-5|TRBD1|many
CASRYGTANTEAFF
TGTGCCAGCAGGTACGGGACAGCGAACACTGAAGCTTTCTTT
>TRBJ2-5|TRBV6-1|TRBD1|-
CASSEDMLGQQETQYF
TGTGCCAGCAGTGAAGACATGCTGGGACAGCAAGAGACCCAGTACTTC
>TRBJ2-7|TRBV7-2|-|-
CASNYGTLHTYEQYF
TGTGCCAGCAACTACGGGACGCTACACACCTACGAGCAGTACTTC
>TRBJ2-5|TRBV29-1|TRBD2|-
CSVVSRRGAQETQYF
TGCAGCGTTGTATCTCGGCGGGGGGCTCAAGAGACCCAGTACTTC
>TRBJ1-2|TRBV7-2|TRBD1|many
CASSQDRGQSYGYTF
TGTGCCAGCAGCCAGGACAGGGGGCAAAGCTATGGCTACACCTTC
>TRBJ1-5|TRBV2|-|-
CASSENRVGQPQHF
TGTGCCAGCAGTGAAAACAGGGTCGGTCAGCCCCAGCATTTT
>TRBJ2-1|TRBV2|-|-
CASSETGDSIEYEQFF
TGTGCCAGCAGTGAAACGGGAGATTCCATAGAGTATGAGCAGTTCTTC